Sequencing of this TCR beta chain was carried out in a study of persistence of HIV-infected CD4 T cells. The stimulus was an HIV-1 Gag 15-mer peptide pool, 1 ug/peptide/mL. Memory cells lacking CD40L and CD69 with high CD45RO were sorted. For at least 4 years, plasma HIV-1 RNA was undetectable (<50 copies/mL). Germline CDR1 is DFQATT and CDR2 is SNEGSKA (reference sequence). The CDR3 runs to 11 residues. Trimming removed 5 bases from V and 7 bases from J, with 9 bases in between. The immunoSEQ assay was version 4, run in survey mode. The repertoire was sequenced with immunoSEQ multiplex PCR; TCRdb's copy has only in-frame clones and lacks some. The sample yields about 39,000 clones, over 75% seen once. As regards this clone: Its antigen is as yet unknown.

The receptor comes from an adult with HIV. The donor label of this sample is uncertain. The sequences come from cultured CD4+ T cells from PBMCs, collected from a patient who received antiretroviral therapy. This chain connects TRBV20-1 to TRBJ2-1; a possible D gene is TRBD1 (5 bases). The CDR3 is CSASQANEQFF. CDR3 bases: TGCAGTGCTTCACAGGCAAATGAGCAGTTCTTC.